The sample holds many counts of the clone carrying this TCR beta chain. Per the study methods: By means of reference gene primer amplification, nucleated cell counts were estimated. TCRdb keeps only in-frame clones here, not all; method: immunoSEQ multiplex PCR. The DNA was the basis for D and trimming; V, J and clone size are from that table. This sample has 60,000 to 90,000 clones; less than 75% occur once, and the top ten carry 22%. This entry belongs to a study of blood T cell repertoires in COVID-19. Study at large: T cells, B-cell-depleted T cells, or PBMCs provided the cDNA or gDNA that served as material.

The TCR originated in a man in his 60s with acute or convalescent COVID-19. The specimen sequenced was peripheral blood.

CDR3 sequence reads: CASTPATGLFSPLHF. The DNA for the CDR3 is TGTGCCAGCACCCCCGCGACAGGGTTGTTTTCACCCCTCCACTTT. The gene calls are TRBV6-5 and TRBJ1-6; 7 bases are a match to TRBD1. Germline loops: CDR1 MNHEY, CDR2 SVGAGI. The CDR3 has 15 residues. Germline trimming cut 7 bases from V and 9 bases from J; bases unmatched to any gene: 12.